The 7 T cell receptor beta chains reported below all come from one sample, sequenced in a study of beta chain features in type 1 diabetes (dated by TCRdb to the late 2010s). Library construction relied on the immunoSEQ multiplex PCR assay. The entire isolated RNA was reverse transcribed using the High Capacity cDNA Reverse Transcription Kit, and thus expressed TCRB transcripts were sequenced. Not all clones reach the TCRdb copy of this immuneACCESS table, which keeps in-frame sequences only. Checked studies attribute under half of the gap to unresolved V genes and leave the rest unexplained. Recorded for this sample are roughly 140,000 clones; approximately 10% of them occurred a single time. Roughly 2% of the sample rests with the top ten. Sequencing was performed on central memory CD4+ T cells from blood. The receptors here all came from a man between 18 and 29 years old in good health.

This clone was seen only a few times. The chain joins TRBV7-8 to TRBJ2-7; 10 nucleotides match TRBD1. CDR3 length equals 14 residues. Trimming cost V 5 bases and J 7 bases; bases outside gene matches: 8. Germline CDR1 and CDR2: SGHVS and FQNEAQ. CDR3 nucleotide sequence: TGTGCCAGCAGCCTCGGGACAGGGGTTGGTGAGCAGTACTTC. Its translation: CASSLGTGVGEQYF.

This clone was found a few times. The chain uses TRBV7-9 and TRBJ1-1; no clear D gene. V was trimmed by 3 bases and J by 5 bases, leaving 7 bases between them. The germline V gene has CDR1 SEHNR and CDR2 FQNEAQ (reference sequence). The CDR3 is 12 amino acids. CDR3 sequence (DNA): TGTGCCAGCAGCTTCGACCGGACTGAAGCTTTCTTT. Encoded protein: CASSFDRTEAFF.

This clone has a count of ten or more. This CDR3 is CASSVVRGELFF. The CDR3 coding sequence is TGTGCCAGCAGCGTAGTACGCGGGGAGCTGTTTTTT. V is TRBV9 and J is TRBJ2-2; D unclear. The length of the CDR3 is 12 residues. With 0 bases removed from V and 7 bases from J, the gap between germline ends came to 4 bases. Germline CDR1 reads SGDLS; CDR2 reads YYNGEE.

The chain uses TRBV25-1 and TRBJ2-7; a possible D gene is TRBD1 (6 bases). In germline, CDR1 is MGHDK, CDR2 SYGVNS. The CDR3 loop spans 14 amino acids. Trimming removed 4 bases at V and 3 bases at J, with 13 bases between. CDR3 region: CASSAQGWYYEQYF. In DNA, the CDR3 is TGTGCCAGCAGTGCACAGGGTTGGTACTACGAGCAGTACTTC.

In this sample, this clone turned up many times. This chain connects TRBV28 to TRBJ2-1; 7 bases are a match to TRBD1. This CDR3 spans 13 amino acids. Germline V gives CDR1 MDHEN, CDR2 SYDVKM. The trim removed 6 bases at V and 4 bases at J, leaving 3 bases unmatched. CDR3 sequence (DNA): TGTGCCAGCAGACAGGGACAGTACAATGAGCAGTTCTTC. Its protein product is CASRQGQYNEQFF.

This clone was seen more than once but under ten times. This rearrangement joins TRBV19 to TRBJ1-5, with a possible D match to TRBD1 (6 bases). Germline CDR1 reads LNHDA; CDR2 reads SQIVND (reference sequence). The CDR3 has 14 amino acids. Between the trimmed V and J ends, which lost 4 bases and 3 bases, there was a span of 10 bases. The CDR3 sequence is CASSNPGDNQPQHF. In DNA form, the CDR3 reads TGTGCCAGTAGTAACCCAGGGGACAATCAGCCCCAGCATTTT.

There are a few counts of this clone. This sequence joins TRBV28 and TRBJ1-2; D is perhaps TRBD1 (5 bases). The V end lost 3 bases, the J end lost 4 bases, and 12 bases lay between the germline ends. The CDR3 is 14 amino acids. From germline, CDR1 is MDHEN and CDR2 SYDVKM. The CDR3 spells CASSFGDGGYGYTF. For the CDR3, the DNA is TGTGCCAGCAGTTTTGGGGACGGTGGCTATGGCTACACCTTC.